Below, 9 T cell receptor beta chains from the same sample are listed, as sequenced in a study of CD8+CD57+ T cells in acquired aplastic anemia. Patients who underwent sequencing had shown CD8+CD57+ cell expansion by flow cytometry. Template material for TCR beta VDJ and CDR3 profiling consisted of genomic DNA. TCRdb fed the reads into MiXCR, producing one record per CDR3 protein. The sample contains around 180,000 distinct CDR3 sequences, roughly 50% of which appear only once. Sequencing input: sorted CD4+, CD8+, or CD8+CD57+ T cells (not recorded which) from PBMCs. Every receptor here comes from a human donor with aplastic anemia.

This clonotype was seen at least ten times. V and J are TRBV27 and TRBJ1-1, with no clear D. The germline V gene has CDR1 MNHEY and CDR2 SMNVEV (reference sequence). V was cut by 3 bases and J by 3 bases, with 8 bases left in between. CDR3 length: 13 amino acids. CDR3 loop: CASSFPPHTEAFF. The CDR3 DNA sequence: TGTGCCAGCAGTTTTCCACCCCACACTGAAGCTTTCTTT.

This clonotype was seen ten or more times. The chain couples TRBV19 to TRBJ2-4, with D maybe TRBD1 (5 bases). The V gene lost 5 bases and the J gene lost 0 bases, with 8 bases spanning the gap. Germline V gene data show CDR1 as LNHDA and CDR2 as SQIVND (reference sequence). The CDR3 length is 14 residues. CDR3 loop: CASSSQGAKNIQYF. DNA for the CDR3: TGTGCCAGTAGTTCCCAGGGAGCCAAAAACATTCAGTACTTC.

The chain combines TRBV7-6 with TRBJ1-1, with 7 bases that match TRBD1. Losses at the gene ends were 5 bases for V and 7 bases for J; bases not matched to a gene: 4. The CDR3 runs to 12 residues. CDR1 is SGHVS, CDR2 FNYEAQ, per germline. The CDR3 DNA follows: TGTGCCAGCAGCCCACAGGGGTATGAAGCTTTCTTT. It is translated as CASSPQGYEAFF.

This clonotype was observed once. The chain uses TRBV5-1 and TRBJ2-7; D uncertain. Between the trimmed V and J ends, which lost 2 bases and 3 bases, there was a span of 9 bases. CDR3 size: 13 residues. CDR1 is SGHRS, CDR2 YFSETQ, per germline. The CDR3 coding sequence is TGCGCCAGCAGCTTAGAAAGCAACTACGAGCAGTACTTC. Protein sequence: CASSLESNYEQYF.

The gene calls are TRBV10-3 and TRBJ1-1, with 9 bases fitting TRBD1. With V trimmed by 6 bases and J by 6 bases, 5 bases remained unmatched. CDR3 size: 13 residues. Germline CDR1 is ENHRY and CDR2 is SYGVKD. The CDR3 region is CAIRGQGWSEAFF. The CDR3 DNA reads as TGTGCCATCAGGGGACAGGGTTGGTCTGAAGCTTTCTTT.

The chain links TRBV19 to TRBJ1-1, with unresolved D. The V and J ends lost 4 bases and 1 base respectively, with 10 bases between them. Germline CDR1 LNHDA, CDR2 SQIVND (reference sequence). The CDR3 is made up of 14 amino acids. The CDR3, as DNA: TGTGCCAGTAGTAGAGGACGGGAGAACACTGAAGCTTTCTTT. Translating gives CASSRGRENTEAFF.

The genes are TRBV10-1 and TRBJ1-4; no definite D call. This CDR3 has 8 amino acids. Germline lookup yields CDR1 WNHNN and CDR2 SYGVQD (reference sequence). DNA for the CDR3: TGCCCGGATGAAAAACTGTTTTTT. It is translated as CPDEKLFF.

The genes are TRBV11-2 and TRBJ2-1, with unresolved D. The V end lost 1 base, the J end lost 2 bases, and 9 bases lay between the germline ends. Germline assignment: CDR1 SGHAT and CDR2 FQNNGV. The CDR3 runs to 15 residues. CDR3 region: CASSLGSAAYNEQFF. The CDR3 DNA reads TGTGCCAGCAGCTTAGGGAGTGCGGCCTACAATGAGCAGTTCTTC.

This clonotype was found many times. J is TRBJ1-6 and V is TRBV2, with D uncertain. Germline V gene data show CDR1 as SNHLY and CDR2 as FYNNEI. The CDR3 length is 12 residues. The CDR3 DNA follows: TGTGCATGTCAGGTCTTTAATTCACCCCTCCACTTT. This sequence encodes CACQVFNSPLHF.